The 15 T cell receptor beta chains below all came from one sample that was sequenced in a study of cytomegalovirus exposure and HLA in healthy donors. 13 Jbeta primers and 60 Vbeta primers were used for the PCR. Clones were read by immunoSEQ multiplex PCR, and TCRdb kept only the in-frame ones, dropping some. The sample has about 140,000 clones, about four fifths seen once. The sequenced sample consisted of PBMCs. These receptors were obtained from a female donor in good health and CMV-seronegative.

DNA of the CDR3: TGTGCCACCCAGAGGTCCCAGAATAGCAATCAGCCCCAGCATTTT. It yields the protein CATQRSQNSNQPQHF. The chain recombines TRBV19 with TRBJ1-5; D is unclear. CDR1 and CDR2 from the germline V gene are LNHDA and SQIVND (reference sequence). This CDR3 comprises 15 residues. V was shortened by 10 bases and J by 0 bases, with 16 bases between the two germline ends.

J is TRBJ2-7 and V is TRBV7-2, with D perhaps TRBD1 (7 bases). V lost 4 bases and J lost 0, with 13 bases in between. The CDR3 totals 15 residues. The germline V gene has CDR1 SGHTA and CDR2 FQGNSA. DNA for the CDR3: TGTGCCAGCAGCTCCGGGCAGGGGGGCTCCTACGAGCAGTACTTC. Its translation is CASSSGQGGSYEQYF.

This chain joins TRBV7-9 and TRBJ2-5; 9 bases map to TRBD2. The length of the CDR3 is 17 residues. With 5 bases clipped from V and 0 bases from J, the junction kept 10 bases outside the gene matches. Germline loops: CDR1 SEHNR, CDR2 FQNEAQ (reference sequence). The CDR3 DNA follows: TGTGCCAGCAGCCTCATCACTCTAGCGGGATACCAAGAGACCCAGTACTTC. Its translation: CASSLITLAGYQETQYF.

V is TRBV6-5 and J is TRBJ1-2; 9 bases match TRBD1. The CDR3 runs 13 residues. CDR1 is MNHEY, CDR2 SVGAGI, per germline. V lost 8 bases and J lost 3; bases outside the gene matches: 4. The CDR3 protein is CASRDRVDYGYTF. CDR3 coding DNA: TGTGCCAGCCGGGACAGGGTGGACTATGGCTACACCTTC.

V gene TRBV7-2 combines with J gene TRBJ2-3; the D gene is possibly TRBD2 (5 bases). The germline V gene has CDR1 SGHTA and CDR2 FQGNSA. CDR3 length: 14 amino acids. The V gene lost 5 bases and the J gene lost 2 bases, with 11 bases spanning the gap. The CDR3 reads CASSRLANTDTQYF. As DNA, the CDR3 is TGTGCCAGCAGCCGTCTAGCTAACACAGATACGCAGTATTTT. The entire variable domain, with the rest obtained from reference TRBV7-2 and TRBJ2-3, is as follows: GAGVSQSPSNKVTEKGKDVELRCDPISGHTALYWYRQSLGQGLEFLIYFQGNSAPDKSGLPSDRFSAERTGGSVSTLTIQRTQQEDSAVYLCASSRLANTDTQYFGPGTRLTVL.

This rearrangement joins TRBV18 to TRBJ1-4, with TRBD1 identical over 7 bases. V lost 2 bases to trimming and J lost 5 bases; unmatched junction nucleotides: 8. Germline CDR1 reads KGHSH; CDR2 reads LQKENI. This CDR3 contains 16 residues. CDR3 region: CASSPTRTGFNEKLFF. In DNA form, the CDR3 reads TGTGCCAGCTCACCAACTCGGACAGGTTTCAATGAAAAACTGTTTTTT.

This clone was recorded only once. The chain employs TRBV28 and TRBJ1-5; 8 positions agree with TRBD1. V trimming: 7 bases; J trimming: 4 bases; junction bases outside the gene matches: 3. CDR1 MDHEN and CDR2 SYDVKM come from the germline V gene. This CDR3 spans 13 amino acids. The CDR3 coding sequence is TGTGCCAGCATCCGGGACAGGAATCAGCCCCAGCATTTT. It is translated as CASIRDRNQPQHF.

The chain carries TRBV5-4 and TRBJ2-5, with TRBD1 matching over 10 bases. V lost 3 bases, J lost 5 bases, and 4 bases stayed unmatched. From germline, CDR1 is SGHNT and CDR2 YYREEE (reference sequence). This CDR3 has 14 residues. The CDR3 nucleotides read TGTGCCAGCAGCTCCGGACAGGGGGGGGAGACCCAGTACTTC. Translated, it gives CASSSGQGGETQYF.

CDR3 nucleotides: TGTGCCTGGAGTGCCTGGACTAGCGGGGGGGCTAATGAGCAGTTCTTC. This translates into CAWSAWTSGGANEQFF. The V and J genes are TRBV30 and TRBJ2-1, with TRBD2 matching over 15 bases. This CDR3 has 16 residues. Germline values: CDR1 GTSNPN, CDR2 SVGIG (reference sequence). J lost 7 bases, V lost 1 base, and 5 bases had no gene match.

The chain has TRBV11-3 and TRBJ2-1, with 11 bases matching TRBD2. The CDR3 has 17 amino acids. Germline CDR1 SGHNT, CDR2 YENEEA. The V segment lost 4 bases and the J segment 4 bases; nucleotides outside the gene matches: 9. The DNA for the CDR3 is TGTGCCAGCAGCTCCCTAGCGGGAGGAATGGCGTACAATGAGCAGTTCTTC. Encoded protein: CASSSLAGGMAYNEQFF.

This clone was seen only once. The rearrangement links TRBV4-1 to TRBJ1-4; 8 bases are shared with TRBD1. CDR3 length: 17 residues. The ends lost 3 bases at V and 0 bases at J; junction bases unmatched: 6. Germline V gene lookup returns CDR1 MGHRA and CDR2 YSYEKL. CDR3 loop: CASSQTGARATNEKLFF. The CDR3 coding sequence is TGCGCCAGCAGCCAGACAGGGGCCCGTGCAACTAATGAAAAACTGTTTTTT.

The chain combines TRBV14 with TRBJ2-3, with D possibly TRBD2 on 6 matching bases. The V end lost 2 bases, the J end lost 2 bases, and 14 bases lay between the germline ends. Germline V gene lookup returns CDR1 SGHDN and CDR2 FVKESK. CDR3 length: 16 residues. The chain's CDR3 is CASSQLKRAYTDTQYF. In DNA, the CDR3 is TGTGCCAGCAGCCAATTAAAGCGGGCGTACACAGATACGCAGTATTTT.

The V gene is TRBV27, the J gene TRBJ1-1; 8 positions match TRBD1. This CDR3 has 15 amino acids. The germline V gene has CDR1 MNHEY and CDR2 SMNVEV (reference sequence). V lost 3 bases, J lost 5 bases, and 8 bases stayed unmatched. CDR3 residues: CASSFTRGLGTEAFF. In DNA form, the CDR3 reads TGTGCCAGCAGTTTTACCAGGGGGCTGGGTACTGAAGCTTTCTTT.

The genes are TRBV27 and TRBJ2-2; 10 nucleotides line up with TRBD1. With 7 bases clipped from V and 3 bases from J, the junction kept 8 bases outside the gene matches. The CDR3 totals 16 residues. Germline V gene sequence: CDR1 MNHEY, CDR2 SMNVEV (reference sequence). CDR3 amino acids: CASTPDRGLDTGELFF. In nucleotides, the CDR3 is TGTGCCAGCACCCCCGACAGGGGGCTGGACACCGGGGAGCTGTTTTTT.

The chain joins TRBV2 to TRBJ2-2, with TRBD2 matching over 10 bases. The germline gives CDR1 SNHLY, CDR2 FYNNEI. The CDR3 length is 17 residues. Trimming at V came to 6 bases and at J to 4 bases, leaving 11 bases not matched to a gene. The CDR3 DNA is TGTGCCAGCAGATCCCGCGGACTAGCGGTCTTCACCGGGGAGCTGTTTTTT. It is translated as CASRSRGLAVFTGELFF. The whole variable domain, filled in from reference TRBV2 and TRBJ2-2, reads EPEVTQTPSHQVTQMGQEVILRCVPISNHLYFYWYRQILGQKVEFLVSFYNNEISEKSEIFDDQFSVERPDGSNFTLKIRSTKLEDSAMYFCASRSRGLAVFTGELFFGEGSRLTVL.